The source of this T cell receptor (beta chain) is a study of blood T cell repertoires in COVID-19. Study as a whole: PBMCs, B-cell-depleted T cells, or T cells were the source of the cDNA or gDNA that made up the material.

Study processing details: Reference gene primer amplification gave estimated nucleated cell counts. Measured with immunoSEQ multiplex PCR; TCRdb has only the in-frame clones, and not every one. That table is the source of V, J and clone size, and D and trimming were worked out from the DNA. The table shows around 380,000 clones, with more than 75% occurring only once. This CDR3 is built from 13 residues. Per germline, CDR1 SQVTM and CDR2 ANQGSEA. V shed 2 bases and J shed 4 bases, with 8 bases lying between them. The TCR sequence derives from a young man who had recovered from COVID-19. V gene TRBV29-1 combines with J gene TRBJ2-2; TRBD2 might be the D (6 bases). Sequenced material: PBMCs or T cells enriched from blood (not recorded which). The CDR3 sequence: CSVERGGTGELFF. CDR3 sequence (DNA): TGCAGCGTTGAACGGGGAGGCACCGGGGAGCTGTTTTTT.